A selection of T cell receptor beta chains follows, all from one sample in a study of blood T cells in healthy people across ages. From the 5' RACE reads, TCRdb called clonotypes with MiXCR, one entry per CDR3 protein. In the table there are around 1,700,000 distinct CDR3 sequences, 28% of which are singletons. The specimen was blood. The receptors derive from a woman in her twenties or thirties in good health. The CDR3 runs from the conserved cysteine through the conserved F or W.

V,J,CDR3
TRBV6-6,TRBJ2-5,CASSYVVSPRETQYF
TRBV28,TRBJ2-7,CASSFKFQYF
TRBV10-3,TRBJ2-1,CATTARDSYNEQFF
TRBV10-3,TRBJ1-4,CAISAGDLNEKRFF
TRBV20-1,TRBJ2-5,CSARDTVGLAGGKTGTQYF
TRBV15,TRBJ2-7,CATSRGIKGYYYEQYF
TRBV28,TRBJ1-1,CASSLTDRILNTEAFF
TRBV7-2,TRBJ2-3,CASSLVSRAGEVDTQYF
TRBV29-1,TRBJ2-6,CSVGSATGANVLTF
TRBV10-3,TRBJ1-1,CAISAGGNTEAFF
TRBV7-2,NA,CASSLGANAVYEQYF
TRBV6-6,TRBJ2-5,CASSFPGLAGGETQYF
TRBV7-2,TRBJ2-3,CASSAGGGSFQDTQYF
TRBV5-1,TRBJ2-3,CASSVDPTGRTQYF
TRBV20-1,TRBJ1-5,CSARGQRPTGHQPQHF
TRBV6-1,TRBJ1-1,CASSVRRGGTGEYTEAFF
TRBV2,TRBJ1-5,CASSYNENQPQHF
TRBV9,TRBJ2-1,CASSVGDRSNEQFF
TRBV29-1,TRBJ1-1,CSVDMMRYVNTEAFF
TRBV3-1,TRBJ1-5,CASSPFVGVGQPQHF
TRBV6-6,TRBJ2-1,CASSYGGGTYYNEQFF
TRBV12-3/TRBV12-4,TRBJ2-1,CASSLLDNSYNEQFF
TRBV5-1,TRBJ1-5,CASSLDGVKPQHF